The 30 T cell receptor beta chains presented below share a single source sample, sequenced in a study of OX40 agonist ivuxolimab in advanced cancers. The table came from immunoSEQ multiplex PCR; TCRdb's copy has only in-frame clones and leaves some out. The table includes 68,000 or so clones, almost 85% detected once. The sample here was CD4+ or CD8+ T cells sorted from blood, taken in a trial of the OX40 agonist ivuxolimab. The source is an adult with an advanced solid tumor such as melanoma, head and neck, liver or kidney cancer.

As DNA, the CDR3 is TGCGCCAGCAGCTTGATCAGCGCGAACACCGGGGAGCTGTTTTTT. It codes for CASSLISANTGELFF. J is TRBJ2-2 and V is TRBV5-1; D gene ambiguous. Germline V gives CDR1 SGHRS, CDR2 YFSETQ. Trimming removed 1 base at V and 0 bases at J, with 7 bases between. The length of the CDR3 is 15 residues.

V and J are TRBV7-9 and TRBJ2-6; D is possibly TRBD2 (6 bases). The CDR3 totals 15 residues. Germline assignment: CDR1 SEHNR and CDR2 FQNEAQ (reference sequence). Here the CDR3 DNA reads TGTGCGGAGGCTCTGGGGACTCCTGGGGCCAACGTCCTGACTTTC. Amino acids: CAEALGTPGANVLTF.

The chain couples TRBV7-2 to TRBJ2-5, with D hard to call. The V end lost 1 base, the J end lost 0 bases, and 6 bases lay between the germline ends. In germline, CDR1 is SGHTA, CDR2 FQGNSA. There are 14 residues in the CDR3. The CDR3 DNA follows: TGTGCCAGCAGCTTAGGGTTCAACCAAGAGACCCAGTACTTC. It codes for CASSLGFNQETQYF.

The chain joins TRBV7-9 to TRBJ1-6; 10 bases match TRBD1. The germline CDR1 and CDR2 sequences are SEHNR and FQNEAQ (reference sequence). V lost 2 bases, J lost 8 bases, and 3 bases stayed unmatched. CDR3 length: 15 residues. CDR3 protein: CASSLPGTGDSPLHF. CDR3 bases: TGTGCCAGCAGCTTACCCGGGACAGGGGATTCACCCCTCCACTTT.

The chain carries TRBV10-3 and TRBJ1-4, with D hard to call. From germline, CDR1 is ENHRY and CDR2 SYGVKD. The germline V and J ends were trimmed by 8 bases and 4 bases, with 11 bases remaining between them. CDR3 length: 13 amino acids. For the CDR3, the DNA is TGTGCCATCCGGCAGGCAGTTAATGAAAAACTGTTTTTT. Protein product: CAIRQAVNEKLFF.

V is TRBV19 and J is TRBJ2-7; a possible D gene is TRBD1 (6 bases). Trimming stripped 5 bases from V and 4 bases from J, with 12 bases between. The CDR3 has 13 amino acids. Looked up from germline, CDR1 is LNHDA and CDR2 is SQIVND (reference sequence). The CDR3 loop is CASSVGQRYEQYF. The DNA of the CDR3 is TGTGCCAGTAGTGTCGGACAGCGATACGAGCAGTACTTC.

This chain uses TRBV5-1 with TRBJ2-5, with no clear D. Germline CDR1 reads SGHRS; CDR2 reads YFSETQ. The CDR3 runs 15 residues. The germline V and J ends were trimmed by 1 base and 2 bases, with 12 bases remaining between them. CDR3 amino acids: CASSLLGPRQETQYF. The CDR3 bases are TGCGCCAGCAGCTTGTTAGGTCCGAGGCAAGAGACCCAGTACTTC.

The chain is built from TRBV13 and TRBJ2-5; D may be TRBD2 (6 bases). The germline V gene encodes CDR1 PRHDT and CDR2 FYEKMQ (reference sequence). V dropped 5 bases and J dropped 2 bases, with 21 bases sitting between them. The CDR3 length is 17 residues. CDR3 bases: TGTGCCAGCAGCCAAGGGGACGGACGGACTATACAAGAGACCCAGTACTTC. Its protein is CASSQGDGRTIQETQYF. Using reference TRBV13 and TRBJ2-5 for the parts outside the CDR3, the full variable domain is AAGVIQSPRHLIKEKRETATLKCYPIPRHDTVYWYQQGPGQDPQFLISFYEKMQSDKGSIPDRFSAQQFSDYHSELNMSSLELGDSALYFCASSQGDGRTIQETQYFGPGTRLLVL.

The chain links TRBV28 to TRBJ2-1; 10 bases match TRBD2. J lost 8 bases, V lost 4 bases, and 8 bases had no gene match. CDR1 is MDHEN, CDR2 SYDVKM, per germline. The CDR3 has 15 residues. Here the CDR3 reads CASSSSGGASDEQFF. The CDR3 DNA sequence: TGTGCCAGCAGTTCGAGCGGGGGGGCGAGCGATGAGCAGTTCTTC.

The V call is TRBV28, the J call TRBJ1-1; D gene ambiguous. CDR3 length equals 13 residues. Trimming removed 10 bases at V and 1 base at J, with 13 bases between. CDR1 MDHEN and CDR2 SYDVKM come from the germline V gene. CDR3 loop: CATEGMRNTEAFF. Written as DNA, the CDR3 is TGTGCCACCGAGGGCATGAGGAACACTGAAGCTTTCTTT.

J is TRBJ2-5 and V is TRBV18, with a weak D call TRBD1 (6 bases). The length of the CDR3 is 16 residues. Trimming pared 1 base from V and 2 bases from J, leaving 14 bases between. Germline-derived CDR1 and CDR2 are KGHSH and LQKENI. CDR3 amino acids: CASSPRTGSGQETQYF. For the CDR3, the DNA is TGTGCCAGCTCACCACGCACAGGGAGTGGGCAAGAGACCCAGTACTTC. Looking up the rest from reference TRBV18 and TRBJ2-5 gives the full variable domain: NAGVMQNPRHLVRRRGQEARLRCSPMKGHSHVYWYRQLPEEGLKFMVYLQKENIIDESGMPKERFSAEFPKEGPSILRIQQVVRGDSAAYFCASSPRTGSGQETQYFGPGTRLLVL.

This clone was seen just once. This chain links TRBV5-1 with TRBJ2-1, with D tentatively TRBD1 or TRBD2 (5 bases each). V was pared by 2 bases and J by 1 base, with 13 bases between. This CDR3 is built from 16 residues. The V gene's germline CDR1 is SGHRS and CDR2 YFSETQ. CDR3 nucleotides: TGCGCCAGCAGCTTACCATTGGGGGTTTCCTACAATGAGCAGTTCTTC. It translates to CASSLPLGVSYNEQFF.

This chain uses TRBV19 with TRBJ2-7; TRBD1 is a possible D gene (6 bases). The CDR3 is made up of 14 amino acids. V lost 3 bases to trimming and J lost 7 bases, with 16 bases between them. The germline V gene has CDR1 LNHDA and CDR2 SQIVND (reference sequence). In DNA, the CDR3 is TGTGCCAGTAGTATCAGGGGAATGGGCCAAGAGCAGTACTTC. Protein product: CASSIRGMGQEQYF.

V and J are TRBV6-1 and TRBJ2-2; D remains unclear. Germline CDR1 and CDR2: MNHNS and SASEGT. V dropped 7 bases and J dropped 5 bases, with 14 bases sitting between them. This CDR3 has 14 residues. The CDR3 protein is CASTLEDFTGELFF. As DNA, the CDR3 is TGTGCCAGCACTCTCGAAGATTTTACCGGGGAGCTGTTTTTT.

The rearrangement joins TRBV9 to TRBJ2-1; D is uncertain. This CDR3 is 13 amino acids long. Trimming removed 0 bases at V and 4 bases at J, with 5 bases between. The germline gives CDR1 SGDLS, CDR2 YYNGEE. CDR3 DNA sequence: TGTGCCAGCAGCGTAGGCTATTACAATGAGCAGTTCTTC. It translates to CASSVGYYNEQFF.

The CDR3 bases are TGTGCCAGCAGCTTAAAAGGCACGGAGCAGTACTTC. Amino acid sequence: CASSLKGTEQYF. This chain connects TRBV7-2 to TRBJ2-7; D is uncertain. The V gene's germline CDR1 is SGHTA and CDR2 FQGNSA. Trimming removed 2 bases from V and 7 bases from J, with 9 bases in between. CDR3 length: 12 residues.

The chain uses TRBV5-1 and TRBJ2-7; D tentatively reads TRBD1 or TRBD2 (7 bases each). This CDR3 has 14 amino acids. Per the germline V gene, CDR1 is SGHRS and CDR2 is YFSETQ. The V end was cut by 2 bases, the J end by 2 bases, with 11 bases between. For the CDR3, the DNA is TGCGCCAGCAGCTTTCAGGGGGGGCCCTACGAGCAGTACTTC. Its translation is CASSFQGGPYEQYF.

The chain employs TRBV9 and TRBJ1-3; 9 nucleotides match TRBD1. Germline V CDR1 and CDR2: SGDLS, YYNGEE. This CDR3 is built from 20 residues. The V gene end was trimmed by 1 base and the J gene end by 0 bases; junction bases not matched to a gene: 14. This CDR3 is CASSVQLQTGGVPSGNTIYF. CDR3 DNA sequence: TGTGCCAGCAGCGTACAGCTACAGACAGGGGGAGTCCCCTCTGGAAACACCATATATTTT.

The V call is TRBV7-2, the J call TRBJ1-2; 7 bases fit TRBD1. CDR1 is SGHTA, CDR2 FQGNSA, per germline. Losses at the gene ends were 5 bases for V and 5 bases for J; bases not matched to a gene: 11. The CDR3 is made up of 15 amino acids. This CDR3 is CASSQTGTVLYGYTF. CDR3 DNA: TGTGCCAGCAGCCAGACCGGGACAGTCTTGTATGGCTACACCTTC.

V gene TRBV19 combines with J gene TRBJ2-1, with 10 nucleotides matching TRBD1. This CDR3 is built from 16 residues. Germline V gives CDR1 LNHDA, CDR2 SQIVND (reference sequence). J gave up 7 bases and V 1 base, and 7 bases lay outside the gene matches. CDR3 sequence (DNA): TGTGCCAGTAGTATAGGGACAGGGGGGAACAATAATGAGCAGTTCTTC. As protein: CASSIGTGGNNNEQFF.

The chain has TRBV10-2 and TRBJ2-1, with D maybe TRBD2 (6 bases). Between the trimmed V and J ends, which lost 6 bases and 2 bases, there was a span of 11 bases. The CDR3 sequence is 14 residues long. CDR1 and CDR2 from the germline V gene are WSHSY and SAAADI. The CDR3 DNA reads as TGCGCCAGCAGCCGGGACTCACCCTACAATGAGCAGTTCTTC. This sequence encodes CASSRDSPYNEQFF.

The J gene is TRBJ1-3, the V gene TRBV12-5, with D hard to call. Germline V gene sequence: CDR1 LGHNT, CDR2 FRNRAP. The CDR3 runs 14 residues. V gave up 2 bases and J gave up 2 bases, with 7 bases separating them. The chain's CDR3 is CASGLSAAGNTIYF. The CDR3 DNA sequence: TGTGCTAGTGGTTTGTCGGCGGCTGGAAACACCATATATTTT.

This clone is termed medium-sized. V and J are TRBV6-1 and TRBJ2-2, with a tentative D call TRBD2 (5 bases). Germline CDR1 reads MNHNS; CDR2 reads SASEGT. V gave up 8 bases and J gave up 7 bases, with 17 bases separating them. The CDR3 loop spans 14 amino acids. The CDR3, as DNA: TGTGCCAGCGTTCAGGATAGCGCTGGCGGGGAGCTGTTTTTT. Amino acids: CASVQDSAGGELFF.

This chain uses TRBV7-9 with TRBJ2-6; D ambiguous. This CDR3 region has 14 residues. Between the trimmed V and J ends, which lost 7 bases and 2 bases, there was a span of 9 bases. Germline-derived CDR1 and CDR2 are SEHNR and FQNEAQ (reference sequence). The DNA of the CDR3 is TGTGCCAGCAACAAACCCGCTGGGGCCAACGTCCTGACTTTC. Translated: CASNKPAGANVLTF.

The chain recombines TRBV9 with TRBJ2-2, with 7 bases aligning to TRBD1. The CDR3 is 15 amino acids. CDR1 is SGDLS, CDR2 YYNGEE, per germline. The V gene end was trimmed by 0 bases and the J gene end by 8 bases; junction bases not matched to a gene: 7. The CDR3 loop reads CASSVETGRYGELFF. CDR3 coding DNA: TGTGCCAGCAGCGTAGAGACAGGGCGGTATGGGGAGCTGTTTTTT.

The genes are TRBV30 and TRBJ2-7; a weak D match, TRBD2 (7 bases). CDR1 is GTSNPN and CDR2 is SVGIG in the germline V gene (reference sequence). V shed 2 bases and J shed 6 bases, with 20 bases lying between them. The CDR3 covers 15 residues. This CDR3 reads CAWSRGNIGGGEQYF. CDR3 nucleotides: TGTGCCTGGAGTAGGGGGAATATAGGGGGGGGCGAGCAGTACTTC.

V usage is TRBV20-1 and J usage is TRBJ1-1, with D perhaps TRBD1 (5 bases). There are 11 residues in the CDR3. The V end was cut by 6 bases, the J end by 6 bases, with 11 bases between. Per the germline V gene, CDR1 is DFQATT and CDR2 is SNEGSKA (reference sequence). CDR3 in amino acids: CSAKGFAEAFF. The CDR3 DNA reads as TGCAGTGCGAAGGGGTTTGCTGAAGCTTTCTTT.

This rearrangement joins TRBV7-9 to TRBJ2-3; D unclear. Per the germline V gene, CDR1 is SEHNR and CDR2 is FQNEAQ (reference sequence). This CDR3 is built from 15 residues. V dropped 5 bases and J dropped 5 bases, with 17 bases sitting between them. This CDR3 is CASSPGGVAGDTQYF. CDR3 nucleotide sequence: TGTGCCAGCAGCCCTGGCGGAGTAGCAGGAGATACGCAGTATTTT.

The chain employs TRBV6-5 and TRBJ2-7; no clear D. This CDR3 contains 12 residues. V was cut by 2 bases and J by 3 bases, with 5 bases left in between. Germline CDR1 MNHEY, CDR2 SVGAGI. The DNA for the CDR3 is TGTGCCAGCAGTTACGGAGTCTACGAGCAGTACTTC. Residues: CASSYGVYEQYF.

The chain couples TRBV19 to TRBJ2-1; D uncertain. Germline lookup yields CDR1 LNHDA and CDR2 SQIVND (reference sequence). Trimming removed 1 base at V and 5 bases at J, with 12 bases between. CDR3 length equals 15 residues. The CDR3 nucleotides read TGTGCCAGTAGTATAGGGTCCTCCCTTAACAATGAGCAGTTCTTC. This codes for CASSIGSSLNNEQFF.